This T cell receptor beta chain was captured by sequencing in a study of T-cell memory formation after mild COVID-19. General study findings and limits: Clones contracting over day 15 to 85 were CD4/CD8 balanced, with later expanders leaning CD4+.

This clonotype has just a few counts. What it recognizes is unknown. In germline, CDR1 is SGHRS, CDR2 YFSETQ. This CDR3 spans 14 amino acids. Trimming shortened V by 5 bases and J by 2 bases, and 14 bases separated the two germline ends. TCRdb processed the 5' RACE reads anew with MiXCR; each CDR3 protein has one entry. The table records 200,000 to 250,000 distinct CDR3 sequences, roughly 10% of them present only once. The sequence was obtained from a man between 18 and 35 years old who had mild COVID-19 (a few samples of this study predate the infection). Cell type and time point are not known. The sample comprised PBMCs or a T cell subset sorted from them (not recorded which). This chain uses TRBV5-1 with TRBJ2-7; a weak D match, TRBD1 (6 bases). The CDR3 here is CASRITTGAYEQYV. Here the CDR3 DNA reads TGCGCCAGCAGAATTACGACAGGTGCCTACGAGCAGTACGTC.